This T cell receptor beta chain derives from a study of Ad26.COV2.S vaccination and SARS-CoV-2 variants. General observations from the study: After vaccination, reports described spike-specific CD8+ and CD4+ T cell responses as showing substantial breadth. Spike-specific TCR breadth was greater in vaccine than placebo recipients.

The CDR3 is 16 amino acids. Trimming removed 0 bases from V and 1 base from J; junction bases left unmatched: 1. Germline assignment: CDR1 SGDLS and CDR2 YYNGEE. The protocol was immunoSEQ multiplex PCR, while the TCRdb copy is restricted to in-frame clones and leaves out a portion. The top ten clones hold around 1.7% of a sample with roughly 400,000 clones, 80% to 95% of them seen once. The treatment: some 19 received Ad26.COV2.S at low or high dose, single or two shots; several received placebo; per-sample allocation not given. Each sample was drawn 63 days after the first injection (of vaccine or placebo). Vaccination used an Ad26 vector expressing Wuhan-strain SARS-CoV-2 spike. In the case of this clone: What it binds is not known.

The receptor was isolated from a person aged 18-65 years who received the Ad26.COV2.S COVID-19 vaccine or a placebo. V gene TRBV9 combines with J gene TRBJ2-1, with 10 bases aligning to TRBD2. This sample comprised peripheral blood, obtained in a trial of Ad26.COV2.S vaccine versus placebo. The CDR3 DNA reads TGTGCCAGCAGCGTAGAACTAGCGGGGTCCTACAATGAGCAGTTCTTC. This sequence encodes CASSVELAGSYNEQFF.